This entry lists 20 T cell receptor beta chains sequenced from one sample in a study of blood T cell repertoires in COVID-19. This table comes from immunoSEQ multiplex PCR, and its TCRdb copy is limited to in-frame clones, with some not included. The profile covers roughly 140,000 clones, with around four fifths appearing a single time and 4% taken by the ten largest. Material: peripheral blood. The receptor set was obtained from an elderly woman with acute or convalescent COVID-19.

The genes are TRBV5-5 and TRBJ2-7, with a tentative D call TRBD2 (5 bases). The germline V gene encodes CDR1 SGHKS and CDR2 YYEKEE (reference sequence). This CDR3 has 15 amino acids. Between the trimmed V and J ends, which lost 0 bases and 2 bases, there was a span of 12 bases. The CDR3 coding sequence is TGTGCCAGCAGCTTGGAACGGGGATCCCCCTACGAGCAGTACTTC. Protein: CASSLERGSPYEQYF.

CDR3 amino acids: CASSSDTFSYEQYF. In nucleotides, the CDR3 is TGTGCCAGCAGCTCGGACACGTTCTCCTACGAGCAGTACTTC. The chain links TRBV7-2 to TRBJ2-7; maybe TRBD1 (5 bases). V shed 4 bases and J shed 0 bases, with 10 bases lying between them. Germline lookup yields CDR1 SGHTA and CDR2 FQGNSA. The CDR3 loop spans 14 amino acids.

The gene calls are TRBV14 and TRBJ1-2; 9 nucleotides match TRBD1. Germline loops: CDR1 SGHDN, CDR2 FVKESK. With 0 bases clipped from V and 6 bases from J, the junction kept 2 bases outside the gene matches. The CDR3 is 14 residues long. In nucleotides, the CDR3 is TGTGCCAGCAGCCAAGAGGGACAGGGAGATGGCTACACCTTC. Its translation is CASSQEGQGDGYTF.

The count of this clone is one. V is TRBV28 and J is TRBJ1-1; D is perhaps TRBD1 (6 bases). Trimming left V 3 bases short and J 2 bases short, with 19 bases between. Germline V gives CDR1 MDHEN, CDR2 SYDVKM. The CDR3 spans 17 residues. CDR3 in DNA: TGTGCCAGCAGTTTTTGGGGCTCAGCAGGGGCAAACACTGAAGCTTTCTTT. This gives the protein CASSFWGSAGANTEAFF. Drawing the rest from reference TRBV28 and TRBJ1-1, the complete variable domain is DVKVTQSSRYLVKRTGEKVFLECVQDMDHENMFWYRQDPGLGLRLIYFSYDVKMKEKGDIPEGYSVSREKKERFSLILESASTNQTSMYLCASSFWGSAGANTEAFFGQGTRLTVV.

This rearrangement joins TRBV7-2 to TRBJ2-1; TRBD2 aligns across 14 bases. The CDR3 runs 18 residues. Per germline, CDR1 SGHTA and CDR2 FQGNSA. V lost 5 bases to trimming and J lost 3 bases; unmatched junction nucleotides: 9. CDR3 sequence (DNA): TGTGCCAGCAGCACCGGACTAGCGGGGGGCCTAATCTACAATGAGCAGTTCTTC. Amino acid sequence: CASSTGLAGGLIYNEQFF.

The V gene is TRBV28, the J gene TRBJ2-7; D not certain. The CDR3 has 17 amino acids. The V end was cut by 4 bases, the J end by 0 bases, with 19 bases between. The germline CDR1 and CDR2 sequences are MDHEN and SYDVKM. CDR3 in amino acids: CASSSPWAPSLSYEQYF. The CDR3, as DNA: TGTGCCAGCAGTTCACCCTGGGCCCCTTCCCTCTCCTACGAGCAGTACTTC. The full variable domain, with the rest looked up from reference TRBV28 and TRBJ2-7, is DVKVTQSSRYLVKRTGEKVFLECVQDMDHENMFWYRQDPGLGLRLIYFSYDVKMKEKGDIPEGYSVSREKKERFSLILESASTNQTSMYLCASSSPWAPSLSYEQYFGPGTRLTVT.

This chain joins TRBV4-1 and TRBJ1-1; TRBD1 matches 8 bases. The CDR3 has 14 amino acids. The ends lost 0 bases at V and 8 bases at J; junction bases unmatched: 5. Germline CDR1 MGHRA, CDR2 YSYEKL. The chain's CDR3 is CASSQDKDRAEAFF. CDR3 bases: TGCGCCAGCAGCCAAGATAAGGACAGGGCGGAAGCTTTCTTT.

The CDR3 loop is CASSQVALAGGWKLTDTQYF. The CDR3, as DNA: TGTGCCAGCAGCCAAGTCGCACTAGCGGGGGGGTGGAAGCTCACAGATACGCAGTATTTT. This chain joins TRBV3-1 (or the pseudogene TRBV3-2) and TRBJ2-3, with 13 bases fitting TRBD2. Germline-derived CDR1 and CDR2 are LGHDT and YNNKEL (reference sequence). There are 20 residues in the CDR3. V lost 1 base to trimming and J lost 2 bases; unmatched junction nucleotides: 12.

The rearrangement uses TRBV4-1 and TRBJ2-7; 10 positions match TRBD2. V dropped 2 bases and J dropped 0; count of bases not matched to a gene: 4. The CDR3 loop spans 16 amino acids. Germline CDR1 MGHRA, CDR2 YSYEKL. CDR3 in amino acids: CASSQPKRGGSYEQYF. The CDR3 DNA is TGCGCCAGCAGCCAACCGAAGCGGGGGGGCTCCTACGAGCAGTACTTC.

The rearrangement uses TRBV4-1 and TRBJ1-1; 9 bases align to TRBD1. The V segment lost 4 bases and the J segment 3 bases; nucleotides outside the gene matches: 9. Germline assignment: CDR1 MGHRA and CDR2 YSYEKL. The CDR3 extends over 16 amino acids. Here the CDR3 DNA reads TGCGCCAGCAGCCTCCTCCGGACAGGGGATGACACTGAAGCTTTCTTT. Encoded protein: CASSLLRTGDDTEAFF.

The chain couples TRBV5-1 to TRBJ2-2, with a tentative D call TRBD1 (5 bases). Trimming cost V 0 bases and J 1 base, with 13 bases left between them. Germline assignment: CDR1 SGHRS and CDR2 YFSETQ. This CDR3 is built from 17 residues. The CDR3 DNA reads TGCGCCAGCAGCTTGGAGGGTCAGGGCTTGAACACCGGGGAGCTGTTTTTT. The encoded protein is CASSLEGQGLNTGELFF.

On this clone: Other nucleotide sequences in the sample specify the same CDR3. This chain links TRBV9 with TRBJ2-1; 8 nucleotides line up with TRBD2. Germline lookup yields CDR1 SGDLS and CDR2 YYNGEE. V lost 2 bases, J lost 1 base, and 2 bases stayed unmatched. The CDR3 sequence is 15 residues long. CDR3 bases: TGTGCCAGCAGCGTCGGCGGGGGGTCCTACAATGAGCAGTTCTTC. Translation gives CASSVGGGSYNEQFF.

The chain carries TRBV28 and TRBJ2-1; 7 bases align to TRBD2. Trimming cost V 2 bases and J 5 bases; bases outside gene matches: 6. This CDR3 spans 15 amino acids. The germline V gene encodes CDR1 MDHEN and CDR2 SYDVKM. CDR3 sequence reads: CASSLRPSGDNEQFF. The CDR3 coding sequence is TGTGCCAGCAGTTTACGGCCTAGCGGCGACAATGAGCAGTTCTTC.

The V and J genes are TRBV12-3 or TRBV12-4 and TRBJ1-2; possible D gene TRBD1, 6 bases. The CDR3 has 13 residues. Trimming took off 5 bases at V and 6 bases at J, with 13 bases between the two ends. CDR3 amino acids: CASSVQGGHGYTF. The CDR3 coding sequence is TGTGCCAGCAGTGTACAGGGAGGGCATGGCTACACCTTC.

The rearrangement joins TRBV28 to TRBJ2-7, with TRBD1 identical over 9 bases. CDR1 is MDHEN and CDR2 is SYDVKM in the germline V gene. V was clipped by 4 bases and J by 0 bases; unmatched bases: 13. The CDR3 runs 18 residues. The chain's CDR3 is CASSSPSLTGGASYEQYF. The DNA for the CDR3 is TGTGCCAGCAGTTCTCCCTCCCTAACAGGGGGCGCCTCCTACGAGCAGTACTTC.

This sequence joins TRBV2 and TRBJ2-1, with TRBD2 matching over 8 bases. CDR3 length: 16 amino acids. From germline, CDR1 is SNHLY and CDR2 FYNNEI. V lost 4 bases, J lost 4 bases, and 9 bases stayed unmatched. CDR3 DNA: TGTGCCAGCAGTGTGATCGGGACTAGAAGGTACAATGAGCAGTTCTTC. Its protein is CASSVIGTRRYNEQFF.

The CDR3 DNA reads TGTGCCAGCAGTGACCAGGACAGGAACTATGGCTACACCTTC. Its translation is CASSDQDRNYGYTF. The chain carries TRBV6-1 and TRBJ1-2; 7 nucleotides line up with TRBD1. V trimming: 3 bases; J trimming: 2 bases; junction bases outside the gene matches: 3. This CDR3 is 14 amino acids long. CDR1 is MNHNS, CDR2 SASEGT, per germline.

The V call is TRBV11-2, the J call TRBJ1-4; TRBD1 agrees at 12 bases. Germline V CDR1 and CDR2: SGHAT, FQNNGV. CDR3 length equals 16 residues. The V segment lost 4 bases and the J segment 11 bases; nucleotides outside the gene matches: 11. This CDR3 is CASSSLGGQGALKLFF. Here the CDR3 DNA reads TGTGCCAGCAGCTCGCTAGGGGGACAGGGGGCATTGAAACTGTTTTTT.

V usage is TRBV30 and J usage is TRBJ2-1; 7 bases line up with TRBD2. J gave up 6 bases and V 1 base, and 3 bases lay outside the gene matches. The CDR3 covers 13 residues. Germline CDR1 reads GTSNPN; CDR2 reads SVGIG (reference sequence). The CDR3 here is CAWSEGTINEQFF. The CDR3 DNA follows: TGTGCCTGGAGTGAGGGGACTATCAATGAGCAGTTCTTC.

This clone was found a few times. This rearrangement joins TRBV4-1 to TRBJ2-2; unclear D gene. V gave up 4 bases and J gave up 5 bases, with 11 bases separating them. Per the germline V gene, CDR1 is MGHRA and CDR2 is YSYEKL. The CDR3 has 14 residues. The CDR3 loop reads CASSPRLETGELFF. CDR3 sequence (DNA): TGCGCCAGCAGCCCGAGGCTCGAGACCGGGGAGCTGTTTTTT.